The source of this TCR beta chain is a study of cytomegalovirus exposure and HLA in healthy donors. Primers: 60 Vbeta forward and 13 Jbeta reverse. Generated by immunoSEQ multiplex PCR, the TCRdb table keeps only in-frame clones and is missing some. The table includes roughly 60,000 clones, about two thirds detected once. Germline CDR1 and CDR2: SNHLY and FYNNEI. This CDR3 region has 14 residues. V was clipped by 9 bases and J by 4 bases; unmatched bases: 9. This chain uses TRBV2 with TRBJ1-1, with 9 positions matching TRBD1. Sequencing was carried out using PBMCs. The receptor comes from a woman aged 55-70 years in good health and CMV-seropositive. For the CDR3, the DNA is TGTGCCAGAAAACAGGGGGCCGTCGGCACTGAAGCTTTCTTT. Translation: CARKQGAVGTEAFF.